The T cell receptor beta chain under discussion was sequenced for a study of cytomegalovirus exposure and HLA in healthy donors. Study in general: The 130 or so validation repertoires, a later analysis reported, used the same platform as the 666 repertoires from the first cohort.

Worth noting for this clone: The antigen remains undetermined.

The study's findings and limits: For cytomegalovirus status, the classifier reportedly gave diagnoses with high specificity and sensitivity. Whilst most TCR sequences proved rare, a subset of public TCRs occurred across many donors. The authors confirmed in vitro that a few CMV-associated chains were specific for CMV antigens.

The repertoire was sequenced with immunoSEQ multiplex PCR; TCRdb's copy has only in-frame clones and lacks some. The data hold under 250,000 clones, with approximately 90% observed a single time. The CDR3 loop spans 16 amino acids. The germline gives CDR1 SGHRS, CDR2 YFSETQ. J lost 0 bases, V lost 0 bases, and 4 bases had no gene match. The rearrangement uses TRBV5-1 and TRBJ2-3, with 7 bases that match TRBD2. Specimen: PBMCs. The receptor was derived from a woman under 30 in good health and CMV-seronegative. CDR3 bases: TGCGCCAGCAGCTTGGCAGTTAGCGGGAGCACAGATACGCAGTATTTT. This translates into CASSLAVSGSTDTQYF.